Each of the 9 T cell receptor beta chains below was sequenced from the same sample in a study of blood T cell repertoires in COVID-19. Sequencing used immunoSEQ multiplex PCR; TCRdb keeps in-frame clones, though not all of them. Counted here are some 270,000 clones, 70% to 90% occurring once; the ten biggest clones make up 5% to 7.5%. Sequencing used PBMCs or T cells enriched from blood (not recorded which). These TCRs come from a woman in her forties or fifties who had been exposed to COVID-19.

CDR3 coding DNA: TGTGCCAGCAGCACCGGGACAGGGGGGATGGAGCAGTTCTTC. Translation: CASSTGTGGMEQFF. The genes are TRBV5-8 and TRBJ2-1; 11 bases match TRBD1. This CDR3 has 14 amino acids. CDR1 is SGHTS and CDR2 is YDEGEE in the germline V gene. After removal of 4 bases from V and 10 bases from J, the junction contained 7 bases not matched to a gene. The entire variable domain, with the rest obtained from reference TRBV5-8 and TRBJ2-1, is as follows: EAGVTQSPTHLIKTRGQQATLRCSPISGHTSVYWYQQALGLGLQFLLWYDEGEERNRGNFPPRFSGRQFPNYSSELNVNALELEDSALYLCASSTGTGGMEQFFGPGTRLTVL.

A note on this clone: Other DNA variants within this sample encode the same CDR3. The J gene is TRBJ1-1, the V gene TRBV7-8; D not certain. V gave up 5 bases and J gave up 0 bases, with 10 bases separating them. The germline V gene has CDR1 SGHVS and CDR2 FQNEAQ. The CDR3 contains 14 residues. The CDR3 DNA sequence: TGTGCCAGCAGCCTATTCGCAGTGAACACTGAAGCTTTCTTT. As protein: CASSLFAVNTEAFF.

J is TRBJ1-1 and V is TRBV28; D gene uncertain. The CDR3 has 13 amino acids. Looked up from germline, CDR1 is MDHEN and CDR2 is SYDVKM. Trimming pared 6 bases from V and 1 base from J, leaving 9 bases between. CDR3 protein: CASRGPGNTEAFF. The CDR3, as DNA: TGTGCCAGCAGAGGCCCAGGGAACACTGAAGCTTTCTTT. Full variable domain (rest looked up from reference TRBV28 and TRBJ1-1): DVKVTQSSRYLVKRTGEKVFLECVQDMDHENMFWYRQDPGLGLRLIYFSYDVKMKEKGDIPEGYSVSREKKERFSLILESASTNQTSMYLCASRGPGNTEAFFGQGTRLTVV.

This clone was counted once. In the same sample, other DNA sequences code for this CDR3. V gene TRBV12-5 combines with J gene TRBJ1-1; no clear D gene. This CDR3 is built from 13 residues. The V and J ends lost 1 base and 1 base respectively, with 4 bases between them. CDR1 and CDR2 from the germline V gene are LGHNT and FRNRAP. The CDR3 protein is CASGLGGNTEAFF. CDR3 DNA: TGTGCTAGTGGTTTGGGCGGGAACACTGAAGCTTTCTTT.

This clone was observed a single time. Here the CDR3 DNA reads TGTGCCAGCTCACCCTCTGCAGGGATAGCCAAAAACATTCAGTACTTC. It is translated as CASSPSAGIAKNIQYF. The V and J genes are TRBV18 and TRBJ2-4, with a possible D match to TRBD1 (5 bases). The CDR3 spans 16 residues. Germline values: CDR1 KGHSH, CDR2 LQKENI. Trimming took 3 bases from V and 0 from J, leaving 12 bases between them.

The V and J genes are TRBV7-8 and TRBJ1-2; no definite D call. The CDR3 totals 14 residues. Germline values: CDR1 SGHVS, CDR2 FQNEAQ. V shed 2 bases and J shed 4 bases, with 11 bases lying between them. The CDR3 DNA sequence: TGTGCCAGCAGCTTATCGGGGTTACTCTATGGCTACACCTTC. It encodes CASSLSGLLYGYTF.

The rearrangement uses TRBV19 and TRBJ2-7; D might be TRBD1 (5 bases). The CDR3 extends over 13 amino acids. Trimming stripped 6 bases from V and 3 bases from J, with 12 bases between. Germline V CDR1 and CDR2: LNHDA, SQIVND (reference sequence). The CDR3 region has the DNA TGTGCCAGTAGAAGGGGCAGAGGCTACGAGCAGTACTTC. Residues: CASRRGRGYEQYF.

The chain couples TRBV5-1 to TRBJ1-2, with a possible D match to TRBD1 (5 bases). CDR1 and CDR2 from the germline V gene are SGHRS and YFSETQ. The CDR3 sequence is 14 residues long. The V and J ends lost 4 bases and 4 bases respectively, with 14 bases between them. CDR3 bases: TGCGCCAGCAGCCCGCCGGGACTGAGCTATGGCTACACCTTC. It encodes CASSPPGLSYGYTF.

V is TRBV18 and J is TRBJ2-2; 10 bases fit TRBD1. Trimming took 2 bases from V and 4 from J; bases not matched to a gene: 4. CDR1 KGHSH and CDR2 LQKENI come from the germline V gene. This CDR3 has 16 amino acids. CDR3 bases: TGTGCCAGCTCACCAAGGGGACAGGGGTCCACCGGGGAGCTGTTTTTT. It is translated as CASSPRGQGSTGELFF.